A selection of T cell receptor beta chains follows, all from one sample in a study of T cell repertoires in cytomegalovirus infection. The antigens of these receptors remain unknown. TCRdb recomputed calls from the reads with MiXCR, one row per CDR3 protein. The sample contains fewer than 950,000 distinct CDR3 sequences, about 33% of which appear only once. The material was cultured CD8+ T cells from PBMCs, obtained from culture after CMV antigen stimulation. The receptor source for this set is a human donor in good health (CMV status not recorded). Some clones in this sample may be carry-over from other donors' samples. Each CDR3 is given with its conserved first and last residue. The order of the fields is clone size, V gene, J gene, D gene, CDR3 DNA, CDR3 protein. The D gene is left open where the match is weak. A clone size is listed for some rows: how often the clone was seen (once, few, many), or a class if it is expanded.

>.|TRBV7-6|TRBJ2-3|.
TGTGCCAGCAGCTTATTCCCCGGGGCTAGCGTTCGCACAGATACGCAGTATTTT
CASSLFPGASVRTDTQYF
>.|TRBV19|TRBJ1-5|.
TGTGCCAGTAGTATAGTTGCCGGTATCAATCAGCCCCAGCATTTT
CASSIVAGINQPQHF
>once|TRBV12-5|TRBJ2-7|.
TGTGCTAGTGGCTGGGAGGTCTTCTCCTACGAGCAGTACTTC
CASGWEVFSYEQYF
>many|TRBV7-6|TRBJ2-2|.
TGTGCCAGCAGCTTTTCACGGTCATCGAACACCGGGGAGCTGTTTTTT
CASSFSRSSNTGELFF
>.|TRBV7-6|TRBJ1-1|.
TGTGCCAGCAGTCCCGGGACGTCCACTGAAGCTTTCTTT
CASSPGTSTEAFF
>few|TRBV7-6|TRBJ2-1|TRBD2
TGTGCCAGCAGCTTAGAAGCGGGGGGGGCAAATGAGCAGTTCTTC
CASSLEAGGANEQFF
>.|TRBV6-1|TRBJ1-2|.
TGTGCCAGCAGTACTGCCGGGACTATCGGCTACACCTTC
CASSTAGTIGYTF
>.|TRBV6-2/TRBV6-3|TRBJ2-1|TRBD2
TGTGCCAGCAGTTTGCTCGGGGGGTGGAATGAGCAGTTCTTC
CASSLLGGWNEQFF
>.|TRBV6-2/TRBV6-3|TRBJ2-2|.
TGTGCCAGCAGTCTTTTACAGGGTGTCCTCGGGGAGCTGTTTTTT
CASSLLQGVLGELFF
>.|TRBV27|TRBJ1-4|TRBD1
TGTGCCAGCAGTAGATGGACAGGGGGCGATGAAAAACTGTTTTTT
CASSRWTGGDEKLFF
>once|TRBV29-1|TRBJ2-4|.
TGCAGCGTAGGGGCAAACATTCAGTACTTC
CSVGANIQYF
>.|TRBV9|TRBJ1-6|TRBD1
TGTGCCAGCAGCGTAAGGGGGCTCGATTCACCCCTCCACTTT
CASSVRGLDSPLHF
>many|TRBV10-3|TRBJ2-1|TRBD1
TGTGCCATCAGTGAGCCGGGACAGGGGTCCTACAATGAGCAGTTCTTC
CAISEPGQGSYNEQFF
>many|TRBV7-6|TRBJ2-5|TRBD2
TGTGCCAGCACACCGGGGGGGCAGGCAGGAGAGACCCAGTACTTC
CASTPGGQAGETQYF
>many|TRBV20-1|TRBJ2-7|.
TGCAGTGCTAGAGCGCAACAGGATTACGAGCAGTACTTC
CSARAQQDYEQYF
>.|TRBV27|TRBJ1-5|TRBD1
TGTGCCAGCAGTTCATTAGGGGGCGAGCAGCCCCAGCATTTT
CASSSLGGEQPQHF
>once|TRBV20-1|TRBJ1-1|TRBD1
TGCAGTGCGCACAGGGGGAACACTGAAGCTTTCTTT
CSAHRGNTEAFF
>.|TRBV11-3|TRBJ2-5|.
TGTGCCAGCAGCTCGGGCCCTAGAGGAGAGACCCAGTACTTC
CASSSGPRGETQYF
>few|TRBV7-6|TRBJ1-5|.
TGTGCCAGCGGGGCAGGCAAGAATCAGCCCCAGCATTTT
CASGAGKNQPQHF
>.|TRBV7-9|TRBJ1-2|TRBD1
TGTGCCAGCAGCGGTACAGGGGGCGACTATGGCTACACCTTC
CASSGTGGDYGYTF
>.|TRBV12-3/TRBV12-4|TRBJ2-7|.
TGTGCCAGCAGCATTGGGCGTTACGAGCAGTACTTC
CASSIGRYEQYF
>.|TRBV7-6|TRBJ2-2|.
TGTGCCAACAGCTTGCCGGGGGCCGGCACCGGGGAGCTGTTTTTT
CANSLPGAGTGELFF
>few|TRBV12-3/TRBV12-4|TRBJ1-1|.
TGTGCCAGCAGCCCCGGCATGGGGAACACTGAAGCTTTCTTT
CASSPGMGNTEAFF